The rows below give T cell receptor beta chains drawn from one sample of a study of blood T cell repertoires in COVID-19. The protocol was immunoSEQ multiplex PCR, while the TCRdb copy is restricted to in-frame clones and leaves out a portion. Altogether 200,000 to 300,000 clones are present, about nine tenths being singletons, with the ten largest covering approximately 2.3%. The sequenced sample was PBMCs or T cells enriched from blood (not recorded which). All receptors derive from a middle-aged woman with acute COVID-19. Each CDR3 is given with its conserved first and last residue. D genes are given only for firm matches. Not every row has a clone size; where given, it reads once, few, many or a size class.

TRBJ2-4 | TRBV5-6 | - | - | CASSLVGIAKNIQYF | TGTGCCAGCAGCTTGGTTGGCATCGCCAAAAACATTCAGTACTTC
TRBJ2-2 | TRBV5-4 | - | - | CASSPQGNGELFF | TGTGCCAGCAGCCCACAGGGCAACGGGGAGCTGTTTTTT
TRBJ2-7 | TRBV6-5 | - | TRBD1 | CASRKGGYSYEQYF | TGTGCCAGCAGGAAAGGGGGCTACTCCTACGAGCAGTACTTC
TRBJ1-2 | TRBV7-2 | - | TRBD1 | CASSLGQGYRQTF | TGTGCCAGCAGCTTAGGACAGGGATATAGGCAGACCTTC
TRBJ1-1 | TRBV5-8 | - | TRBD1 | CASSFIQGATEAFF | TGTGCCAGCAGCTTCATTCAGGGGGCCACTGAAGCTTTCTTT
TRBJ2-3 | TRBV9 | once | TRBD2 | CASSVDGGGNTQYF | TGTGCCAGCAGCGTAGATGGCGGGGGGAATACGCAGTATTTT
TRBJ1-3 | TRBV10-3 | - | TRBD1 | CAIRGTGGVGNTIYF | TGTGCCATCAGGGGGACAGGGGGCGTTGGAAACACCATATATTTT
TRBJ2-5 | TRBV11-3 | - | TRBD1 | CASSYGGQGLIETQYF | TGTGCCAGCAGCTACGGGGGACAGGGATTGATAGAGACCCAGTACTTC
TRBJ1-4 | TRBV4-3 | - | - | CASSQDREQEKLFF | TGCGCCAGCAGCCAAGATCGGGAGCAGGAAAAACTGTTTTTT
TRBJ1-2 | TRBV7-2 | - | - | CASSLERVQGNNF | TGTGCCAGCAGCCTGGAAAGAGTGCAGGGAAATAACTTC
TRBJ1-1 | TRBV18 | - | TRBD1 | CASSRDRGTEAFF | TGTGCCAGCTCTCGCGACAGGGGCACTGAAGCTTTCTTT
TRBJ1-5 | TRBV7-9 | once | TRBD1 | CASSWAGTGISNQPQHF | TGTGCCAGCAGCTGGGCCGGGACAGGGATAAGCAATCAGCCCCAGCATTTT
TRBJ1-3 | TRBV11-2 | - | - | CASSFSGLSSGNTIYF | TGTGCCAGCAGCTTCTCAGGGCTCTCCTCTGGAAACACCATATATTTT
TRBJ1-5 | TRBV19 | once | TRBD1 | CASKGDRALNQPQHF | TGTGCCAGTAAGGGGGACAGGGCGTTGAATCAGCCCCAGCATTTT
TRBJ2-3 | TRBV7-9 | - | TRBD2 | CASSPGGGASGTDTQYF | TGTGCCAGCAGCCCCGGCGGGGGGGCGAGCGGCACAGATACGCAGTATTTT
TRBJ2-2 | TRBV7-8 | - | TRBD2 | CASSPGLAGGRNTGELFF | TGTGCCAGCAGCCCGGGACTAGCGGGGGGAAGAAACACCGGGGAGCTGTTTTTT
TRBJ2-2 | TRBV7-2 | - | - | CASSLALGGALAGELFF | TGTGCCAGCAGCTTAGCGCTGGGGGGGGCGTTGGCCGGGGAGCTGTTTTTT
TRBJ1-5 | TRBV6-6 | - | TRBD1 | CASSYYGTGGNQPQHF | TGTGCCAGCAGTTACTACGGGACAGGGGGCAATCAGCCCCAGCATTTT
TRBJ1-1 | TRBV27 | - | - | CASSLLQGNTEAFF | TGTGCCAGCAGTTTATTACAGGGGAACACTGAAGCTTTCTTT
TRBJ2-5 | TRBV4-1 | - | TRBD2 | CASSQDSLAGGPVRETQYF | TGCGCCAGCAGCCAAGATTCTTTAGCGGGGGGTCCCGTACGGGAGACCCAGTACTTC
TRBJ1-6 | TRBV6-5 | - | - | CASSYSATGQRAPLHF | TGTGCCAGCAGTTACTCGGCTACAGGGCAAAGAGCACCCCTCCACTTT
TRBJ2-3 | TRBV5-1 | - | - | CATRTTLQDTQYF | TGCGCCACCCGGACTACCCTTCAAGATACGCAGTATTTT
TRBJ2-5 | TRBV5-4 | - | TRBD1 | CASSTAGGQQETQYF | TGTGCCAGCAGCACCGCAGGGGGTCAGCAAGAGACCCAGTACTTC
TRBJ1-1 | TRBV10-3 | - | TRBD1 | CAIRERQGAANTEAFF | TGTGCCATCAGAGAAAGACAGGGCGCGGCGAACACTGAAGCTTTCTTT
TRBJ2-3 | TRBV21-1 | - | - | CASSKGPNTLDPKRGESTDTQYF | TGTGCCAGCAGCAAAGGCCCGAACACCTTAGACCCCAAGCGGGGGGAAAGCACAGATACGCAGTATTTT
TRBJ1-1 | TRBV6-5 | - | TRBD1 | CASSSELQGRKGEAFF | TGTGCCAGCAGTTCCGAACTACAGGGGAGAAAGGGTGAAGCTTTCTTT
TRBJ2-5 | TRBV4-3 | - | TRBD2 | CASSPTGTSGIGETQYF | TGCGCCAGCAGCCCCACGGGGACTAGCGGGATCGGAGAGACCCAGTACTTC
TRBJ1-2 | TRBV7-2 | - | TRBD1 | CASSLPGQGSNYGYTF | TGTGCCAGCAGCTTACCTGGACAGGGCTCTAACTATGGCTACACCTTC
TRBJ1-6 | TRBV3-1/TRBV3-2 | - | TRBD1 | CASSQDLSGGTLHF | TGTGCCAGCAGCCAAGATCTTTCAGGGGGAACCCTCCACTTT
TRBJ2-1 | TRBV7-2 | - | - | CASSSRQGRDEQFF | TGTGCCAGCAGCTCACGACAGGGGAGGGATGAGCAGTTCTTC
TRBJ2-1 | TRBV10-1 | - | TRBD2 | CASSRLAGGSNNEQFF | TGCGCCAGCAGTAGGCTAGCGGGAGGATCTAACAATGAGCAGTTCTTC
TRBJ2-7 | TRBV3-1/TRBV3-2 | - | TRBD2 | CASSQVGTSLEQYF | TGTGCCAGCAGCCAAGTTGGGACTAGTCTTGAGCAGTACTTC
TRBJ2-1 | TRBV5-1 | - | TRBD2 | CASSWGLAGGGYNEQFF | TGCGCCAGCAGCTGGGGACTAGCGGGAGGCGGTTACAATGAGCAGTTCTTC
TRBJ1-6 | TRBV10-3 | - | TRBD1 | CAISEGGQGVRSPLHF | TGTGCCATCAGTGAGGGTGGACAGGGAGTTCGATCACCCCTCCACTTT
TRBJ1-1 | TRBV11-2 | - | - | CASREVGLPEAFF | TGTGCCAGCAGAGAAGTGGGACTACCTGAAGCTTTCTTT
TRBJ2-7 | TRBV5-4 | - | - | CASSPAPTAPTRGQYF | TGTGCCAGCAGCCCTGCCCCGACAGCCCCAACAAGGGGGCAGTACTTC
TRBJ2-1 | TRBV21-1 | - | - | CASSKVKSGRYNEQFF | TGTGCCAGCAGCAAAGTGAAAAGCGGGAGATACAATGAGCAGTTCTTC
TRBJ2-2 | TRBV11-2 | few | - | CASRPPRGSNTGELFF | TGTGCCAGCAGGCCTCCTCGCGGATCGAACACCGGGGAGCTGTTTTTT
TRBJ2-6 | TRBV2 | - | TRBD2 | CASRLAGLGANVLTF | TGTGCCAGCAGACTAGCGGGCCTCGGGGCCAACGTCCTGACTTTC
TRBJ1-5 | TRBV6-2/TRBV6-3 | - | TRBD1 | CASSYSLGQGAGNQPQHF | TGTGCCAGCAGTTACTCTCTTGGGCAGGGGGCTGGCAATCAGCCCCAGCATTTT
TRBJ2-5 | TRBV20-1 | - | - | CSASLGGIQETQYF | TGCAGTGCTAGTCTCGGCGGGATACAAGAGACCCAGTACTTC
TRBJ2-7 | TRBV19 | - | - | CASSLGSGGTYEQYF | TGTGCCAGTAGTCTGGGTAGTGGGGGGACCTACGAGCAGTACTTC
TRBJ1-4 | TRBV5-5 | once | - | CASSFKNRDGEKLFF | TGTGCCAGCAGCTTTAAGAACAGGGATGGCGAAAAACTGTTTTTT
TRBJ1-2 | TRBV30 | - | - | CAWSSGSFYGYTF | TGTGCCTGGAGTTCCGGGTCCTTCTATGGCTACACCTTC